This T cell receptor (beta chain) was identified during a study of T cells in Graves' hyperthyroidism and ophthalmopathy. The junction had 9 bases not matched to a gene; V was cut back by 4 bases and J by 3 bases. Germline CDR1 and CDR2: LGHNA and YNFKEQ. CDR3 length: 16 amino acids. The investigators amplified TCR beta CDR3 regions from RNA transcripts. Researchers ran a first-round RT-PCR on the TCR CDR3 using the HTBI primer set. Each CDR3 protein gets one entry after TCRdb re-called the multiplex PCR reads with MiXCR. This sample has just over 550,000 distinct CDR3 sequences, with under 60% found just once.

The sequencing sample was made of peripheral blood or thyroid tissue (not recorded which). The clonotype was recovered from a woman aged 18-35 years with Graves' hyperthyroidism. The chain uses TRBV4-2 and TRBJ1-5; 7 bases line up with TRBD1. CDR3 nucleotides: TGTGCCAGCAGCCCGGTGGGACAGACCTACAATCAGCCCCAGCATTTT. Translating gives CASSPVGQTYNQPQHF.